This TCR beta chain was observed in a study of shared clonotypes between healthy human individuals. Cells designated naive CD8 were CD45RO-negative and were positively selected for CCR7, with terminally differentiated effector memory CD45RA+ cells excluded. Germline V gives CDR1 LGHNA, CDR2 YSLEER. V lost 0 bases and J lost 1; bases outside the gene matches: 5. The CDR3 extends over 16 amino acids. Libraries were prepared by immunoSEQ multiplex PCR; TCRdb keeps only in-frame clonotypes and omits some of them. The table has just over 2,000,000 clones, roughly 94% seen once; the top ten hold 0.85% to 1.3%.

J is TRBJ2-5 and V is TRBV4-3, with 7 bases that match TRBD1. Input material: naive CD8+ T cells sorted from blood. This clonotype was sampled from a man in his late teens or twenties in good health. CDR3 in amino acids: CASSQEDYRGQETQYF. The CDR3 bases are TGCGCCAGCAGCCAAGAGGATTACAGGGGCCAAGAGACCCAGTACTTC.